The rows below give T cell receptor beta chains drawn from one sample of a study of control samples from healthy donors and cancer patients. Assay: immunoSEQ multiplex PCR; the TCRdb copy retains only in-frame clones and omits some. Altogether about 120,000 clones are present, roughly nine tenths being singletons, with the ten largest covering approximately 8%. Material for sequencing was blood. Every receptor here comes from a woman under 30 in good health. The CDR3 runs from the conserved cysteine through the conserved F or W. The order of the fields is J gene, CDR3 length, clone size, V gene, D gene, CDR3 DNA, CDR3 protein. D genes are given only for firm matches. Clone size is stated in some rows and not others, as once, few, many or a class when expanded.

TRBJ2-7 | 14 | . | TRBV2 | TRBD1 | TGTGCCAGCAGTGGGGACAGGGTACCCTACGAGCAGTACTTC | CASSGDRVPYEQYF
TRBJ2-1 | 16 | . | TRBV7-3 | . | TGTGCCAGCAGCACCGAGGGCAGAAGCTCCTACAATGAGCAGTTCTTC | CASSTEGRSSYNEQFF
TRBJ2-1 | 15 | . | TRBV7-9 | TRBD2 | TGTGCCAGCGCCGGTCGCGGGAGCCCCGCGGATGAGCAGTTCTTC | CASAGRGSPADEQFF
TRBJ1-2 | 12 | . | TRBV3-1/TRBV3-2 | . | TGTGCCAGCAGCCTTCCGGGTCGAGGCTACACCTTC | CASSLPGRGYTF
TRBJ1-1 | 13 | . | TRBV7-6 | . | TGTGCCAGCAGCTTGAGTGAGAACACTGAAGCTTTCTTT | CASSLSENTEAFF
TRBJ2-5 | 14 | . | TRBV28 | . | TGTGCCAGCGGGGATCGTTTGGCGTGGGAGACCCAGTACTTC | CASGDRLAWETQYF
TRBJ2-4 | 17 | . | TRBV28 | TRBD1 | TGTGCCAGCAGCACAAAAACAGGGGCGAGGGGGTACTACATTCAGTACTTC | CASSTKTGARGYYIQYF
TRBJ2-1 | 15 | . | TRBV5-1 | TRBD1 | TGCGCCAGTAAAGACAGGGGCGGCTCCTACAATGAGCAGTTCTTC | CASKDRGGSYNEQFF
TRBJ2-5 | 16 | . | TRBV5-1 | . | TGCGCCAGCAGCTTGGTCGTGGATAGTGGGAAAGAGACCCAGTACTTC | CASSLVVDSGKETQYF
TRBJ1-2 | 13 | many | TRBV9 | . | TGTGCCAGCAGCGTAGGCCCAAACTATGGCTACACCTTC | CASSVGPNYGYTF
TRBJ2-7 | 17 | . | TRBV5-1 | TRBD1 | TGCGCCAGCAGCTTGGAGGGACGGGGACAGGGGGGCTACGAGCAGTACTTC | CASSLEGRGQGGYEQYF
TRBJ2-5 | 14 | . | TRBV23-1 | . | TGCGCCAGCAGTCACCCCTTGTTTCAAGAGACCCAGTACTTC | CASSHPLFQETQYF
TRBJ2-1 | 13 | . | TRBV4-3 | TRBD2 | TGCGCCAGCAGGACTAGCGGGAGCAGTGAGCAGTTCTTC | CASRTSGSSEQFF
TRBJ1-2 | 17 | . | TRBV7-2 | TRBD1 | TGTGCCAGCAGCTTAAGGCAGATCGGACAGGGCCTCTATGGCTACACCTTC | CASSLRQIGQGLYGYTF
TRBJ1-1 | 14 | . | TRBV15 | TRBD1 | TGTGCCACCAGCAGAGAAAGGACAGGCCGTGAAGCTTTCTTT | CATSRERTGREAFF
TRBJ2-7 | 13 | . | TRBV7-2 | . | TGTGCCAGCAGCCGGACTACCTTCTACGAGCAGTACTTC | CASSRTTFYEQYF
TRBJ1-2 | 14 | once | TRBV21-1 | . | TGTGCCAGCAGCAAATGGCGCCACCACTATGGCTACACCTTC | CASSKWRHHYGYTF
TRBJ1-1 | 15 | . | TRBV7-9 | . | TGTGCCAGCAGCTCACCCAGTACCTTGAACACTGAAGCTTTCTTT | CASSSPSTLNTEAFF
TRBJ1-3 | 17 | . | TRBV7-9 | . | TGTGCCAGCAGCGCCAGCAGGGAACGAATCTCTGGAAACACCATATATTTT | CASSASRERISGNTIYF
TRBJ2-5 | 15 | . | TRBV4-3 | . | TGCGCCAGCAGCCAAGAATGGGGGGGGCCCCGGACCCAGTACTTC | CASSQEWGGPRTQYF
TRBJ1-2 | 11 | . | TRBV7-9 | . | TGTGCCAGCAGCCAAGTCGATGGCTACACCTTC | CASSQVDGYTF
TRBJ1-2 | 16 | . | TRBV19 | TRBD1 | TGTGCCAGTAGTATATCCCCGACAGGGGTTTACTATGGCTACACCTTC | CASSISPTGVYYGYTF
TRBJ1-2 | 13 | . | TRBV30 | TRBD1 | TGTGCCTGGAGTGACCAGGGGGGCTATGGCTACACCTTC | CAWSDQGGYGYTF
TRBJ1-1 | 14 | . | TRBV9 | . | TGTGCCAGCAGCGTAGGGGGAGTTCCCACTGAAGCTTTCTTT | CASSVGGVPTEAFF
TRBJ2-7 | 18 | . | TRBV13 | TRBD2 | TGTGCCAGCAGCTTAGGGGGACTAGCGGGAGGGCCGATCTACGAGCAGTACTTC | CASSLGGLAGGPIYEQYF
TRBJ2-2 | 14 | . | TRBV9 | . | TGTGCCAGCAGCGTAGCGGGGGTCGGCGGGGAGCTGTTTTTT | CASSVAGVGGELFF
TRBJ2-7 | 16 | . | TRBV4-3 | TRBD2 | TGCGCCAGCAGCCCTAGGGGAGCGGGAGGGTCCTACGAGCAGTACTTC | CASSPRGAGGSYEQYF
TRBJ2-7 | 13 | . | TRBV15 | . | TGTGCCACCAGCAGAGATAGGGCCAGGCCCTCATACTTC | CATSRDRARPSYF
TRBJ2-1 | 14 | . | TRBV7-9 | TRBD1 | TGTGCCAGCAGCTTATGGGACAGGGGTGATGAGCAGTTCTTC | CASSLWDRGDEQFF
TRBJ2-3 | 16 | . | TRBV7-6 | TRBD2 | TGTGCCAGCAGCTTCCAAGCGGGAGTGACATCTAATACGCAGTATTTT | CASSFQAGVTSNTQYF
TRBJ1-1 | 15 | once | TRBV2 | . | TGTGCCAGCAGTGAAGGGTTTCTAATGAACACTGAAGCTTTCTTT | CASSEGFLMNTEAFF
TRBJ2-2 | 17 | . | TRBV9 | TRBD1 | TGTGCCAGCAGCGTAGGTGGGACAGGGTTTCAGTCCGGGGAGCTGTTTTTT | CASSVGGTGFQSGELFF
TRBJ2-2 | 15 | . | TRBV7-2 | . | TGTGCCAGCAGCTTAAACTCAGCAAGCACCGGGGAGCTGTTTTTT | CASSLNSASTGELFF
TRBJ2-3 | 15 | . | TRBV9 | . | TGTGCCAGCAGCGGGGGGCGGACCAGCACAGATACGCAGTATTTT | CASSGGRTSTDTQYF
TRBJ2-3 | 18 | . | TRBV28 | . | TGTGCCAGCAGTTTACCGCCTACGGGGTCATTAAGCACAGATACGCAGTATTTT | CASSLPPTGSLSTDTQYF
TRBJ1-6 | 12 | many | TRBV27 | . | TGTGCCAGCAGGGATAACTTTTCACCCCTCCACTTT | CASRDNFSPLHF
TRBJ2-1 | 16 | . | TRBV5-1 | TRBD2 | TGCGCCAGCAGCGCATGGACTAGCGGGAGGGTGGATGAGCAGTTCTTC | CASSAWTSGRVDEQFF
TRBJ1-2 | 12 | . | TRBV30 | . | TGTGCCTGGAGTGGCCCGGGGGAGGGCTACACCTTC | CAWSGPGEGYTF
TRBJ2-7 | 13 | . | TRBV6-2/TRBV6-3 | . | TGTGCCAGCAGTTATGAGATCTCCTACGAGCAGTACTTC | CASSYEISYEQYF
TRBJ1-1 | 14 | . | TRBV2 | . | TGTGCCAGCAGTAAGGCGAGGGCGGACACTGAAGCTTTCTTT | CASSKARADTEAFF
TRBJ2-7 | 17 | . | TRBV7-7 | TRBD1 | TGTGCCAGCAGCTTAGTTGAAGAGGGACAGGGCCCCTACGAGCAGTACTTC | CASSLVEEGQGPYEQYF
TRBJ2-7 | 15 | . | TRBV24-1 | TRBD1 | TGTGCCACCAGTGATTCCAAGGGGGCAGCCTACGAGCAGTACTTC | CATSDSKGAAYEQYF
TRBJ1-5 | 15 | . | TRBV28 | . | TGTGCCAGCAGTTTCTCAGGGTGGCCCAATCAGCCCCAGCATTTT | CASSFSGWPNQPQHF
TRBJ1-1 | 13 | . | TRBV12-3/TRBV12-4 | . | TGTGCCAGCAGTTCCAGGGACAACACTGAAGCTTTCTTT | CASSSRDNTEAFF
TRBJ1-6 | 14 | . | TRBV5-5 | . | TGTGCCAGCAGCTTCAGGGGAGGAAATTCACCCCTCCACTTT | CASSFRGGNSPLHF
TRBJ2-1 | 18 | . | TRBV2 | TRBD2 | TGTGCCAGCAGGCTACCCCCGGGGACTAGCGGGGGGTACAATGAGCAGTTCTTC | CASRLPPGTSGGYNEQFF
TRBJ2-7 | 18 | . | TRBV27 | TRBD2 | TGTGCCAGCAGTTTGGGGGTAGGTCGACTAGCGCACTCCTACGAGCAGTACTTC | CASSLGVGRLAHSYEQYF
TRBJ2-4 | 17 | . | TRBV4-3 | TRBD1 | TGCGCCAGCAGCTTTCGTCAGCCGGGACAGGGTGGGGACATTCAGTACTTC | CASSFRQPGQGGDIQYF
TRBJ2-2 | 15 | . | TRBV6-4 | TRBD2 | TGTGCCAGCAGCTCCAGCGGGAGTGTCGTCGGGGAGCTGTTTTTT | CASSSSGSVVGELFF
TRBJ1-2 | 16 | once | TRBV5-1 | TRBD1 | TGCGCCAGCAGCTTGTCCGGGACAGGGATGACCTATGGCTACACCTTC | CASSLSGTGMTYGYTF
TRBJ1-1 | 16 | . | TRBV20-1 | . | TGCAGTGCTAGTGAACTGGGTACCTCAACCCACACTGAAGCTTTCTTT | CSASELGTSTHTEAFF